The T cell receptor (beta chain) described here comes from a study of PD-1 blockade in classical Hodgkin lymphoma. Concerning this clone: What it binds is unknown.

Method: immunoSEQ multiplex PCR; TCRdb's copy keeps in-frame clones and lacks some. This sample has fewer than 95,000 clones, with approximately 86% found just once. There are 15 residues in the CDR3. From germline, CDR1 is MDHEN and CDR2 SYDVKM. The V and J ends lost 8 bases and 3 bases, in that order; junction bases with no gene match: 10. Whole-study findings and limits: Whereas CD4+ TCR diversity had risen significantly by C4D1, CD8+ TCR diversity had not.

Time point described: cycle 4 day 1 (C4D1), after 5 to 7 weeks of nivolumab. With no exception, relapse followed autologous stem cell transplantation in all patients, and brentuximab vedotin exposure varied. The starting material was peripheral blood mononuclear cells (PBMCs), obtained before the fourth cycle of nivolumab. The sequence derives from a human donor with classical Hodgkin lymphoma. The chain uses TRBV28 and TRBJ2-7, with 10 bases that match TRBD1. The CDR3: CASRTPGQGLYEQYF. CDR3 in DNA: TGTGCCAGCCGCACACCGGGACAGGGGCTCTACGAGCAGTACTTC.